This TCR beta chain was recovered during a study of T cells in Graves' hyperthyroidism and ophthalmopathy. There were TCR beta CDR3 regions amplified from RNA transcripts. First-round RT-PCR of the TCR CDR3 relied on the HTBI primer set. TCRdb redid the calling of the multiplex PCR reads with MiXCR, one entry per CDR3 protein. This table has around 700,000 distinct CDR3 sequences, under 20% appearing once. Newly diagnosed hyperthyroidism patients aged 18 to 65 years had disease lasting under 2 months. The blood specimen was taken at initial hyperthyroidism diagnosis, before any ophthalmopathy symptoms. This clonotype was recorded many times. J was trimmed by 2 bases and V by 6 bases; bases with no gene match: 7. The CDR3 contains 14 residues. Germline V gives CDR1 SNHLY, CDR2 FYNNEI.

V gene TRBV2 combines with J gene TRBJ2-7, with 7 bases that match TRBD2. The sequence derives from a woman aged 50 to 60 with Graves' hyperthyroidism that later progressed to Graves' ophthalmopathy. Sequenced material: blood. The DNA for the CDR3 is TGTGCCAGCAGGCATCCTCTAGCGGCCTACGAGCAGTACTTC. As protein: CASRHPLAAYEQYF.